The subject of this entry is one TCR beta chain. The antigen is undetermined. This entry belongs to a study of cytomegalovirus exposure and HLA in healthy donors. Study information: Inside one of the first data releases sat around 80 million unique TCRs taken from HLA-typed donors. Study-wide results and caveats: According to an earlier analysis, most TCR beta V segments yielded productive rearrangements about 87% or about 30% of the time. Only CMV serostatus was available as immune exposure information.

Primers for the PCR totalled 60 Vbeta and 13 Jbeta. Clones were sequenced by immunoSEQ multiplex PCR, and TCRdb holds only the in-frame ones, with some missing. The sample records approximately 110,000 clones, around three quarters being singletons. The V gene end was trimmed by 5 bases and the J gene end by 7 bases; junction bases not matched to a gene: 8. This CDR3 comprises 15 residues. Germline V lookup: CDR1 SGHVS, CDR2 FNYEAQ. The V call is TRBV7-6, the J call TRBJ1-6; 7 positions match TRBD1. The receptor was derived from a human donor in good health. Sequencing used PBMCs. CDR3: CASSGQQGRNSPLHF. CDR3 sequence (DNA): TGTGCCAGCAGCGGACAACAGGGGAGGAATTCACCCCTCCACTTT.